This is a list of T cell receptor beta chains from one sample in a study of cytomegalovirus exposure and HLA in healthy donors. Produced via immunoSEQ multiplex PCR; TCRdb's table is partial and in-frame only. The sample has about 140,000 clones; about four fifths are singletons. Sequenced material: PBMCs. These receptors were obtained from a woman in her forties in good health and CMV-seronegative. Each CDR3 is given with its conserved first and last residue. A D gene is named only where the DNA matches it firmly. Rows may omit the clone size; those that give it use once, few, many or a size class.

CASSDRRDTEAFF	TGTGCCAGTTCGGACCGGAGGGACACTGAAGCTTTCTTT	-	-	TRBV19	TRBJ1-1
CASNPAGGSEAFF	TGTGCCAGCAACCCGGCAGGGGGCTCTGAAGCTTTCTTT	-	TRBD1	TRBV5-4	TRBJ1-1
CASSQVQANYGYTF	TGCGCCAGCAGCCAAGTGCAGGCTAACTATGGCTACACCTTC	-	-	TRBV4-3	TRBJ1-2
CSVSRDYGYTF	TGCAGCGTTTCGAGGGACTATGGCTACACCTTC	-	-	TRBV29-1	TRBJ1-2
CASSLEGALPEQYF	TGTGCCAGCAGCTTAGAAGGAGCTCTCCCCGAGCAGTACTTC	-	-	TRBV7-8	TRBJ2-7
CASREETGVNTGELFF	TGTGCCAGCAGAGAGGAGACAGGGGTAAACACCGGGGAGCTGTTTTTT	-	TRBD1	TRBV9	TRBJ2-2
CSATENNEQFF	TGCAGTGCTACCGAGAACAATGAGCAGTTCTTC	-	-	TRBV20-1	TRBJ2-1
CAWSLNSGNTEAFF	TGTGCCTGGAGTCTGAACAGCGGGAACACTGAAGCTTTCTTT	-	-	TRBV30	TRBJ1-1
CASSDPGGSQPQHF	TGTGCCAGCAGTGACCCAGGGGGAAGTCAGCCCCAGCATTTT	-	TRBD1	TRBV2	TRBJ1-5
CASSMPTGNTEAFF	TGTGCCAGTAGTATGCCGACTGGGAACACTGAAGCTTTCTTT	-	-	TRBV19	TRBJ1-1
CASSQDWTKNTEAFF	TGCGCCAGCAGCCAAGATTGGACAAAGAACACTGAAGCTTTCTTT	-	-	TRBV4-3	TRBJ1-1
CASSYGDRGLYEQYF	TGTGCCAGCAGTTATGGGGACAGGGGGCTCTACGAGCAGTACTTC	-	TRBD1	TRBV6-5	TRBJ2-7
CSVAPSGEIYEQYF	TGCAGCGTTGCCCCCAGCGGAGAGATCTACGAGCAGTACTTC	few	-	TRBV29-1	TRBJ2-7
CASSIATGSHSTQHF	TGTGCCAGTAGTATAGCCACCGGGTCCCACTCAACCCAGCATTTT	-	-	TRBV19	TRBJ1-5
CASNDRGVYGYTF	TGTGCCAGCAATGACAGGGGAGTCTATGGCTACACCTTC	-	TRBD1	TRBV2	TRBJ1-2
CASSLERGNRGEQFF	TGCGCCAGCAGCTTGGAGAGGGGGAACCGAGGTGAGCAGTTCTTC	-	-	TRBV5-1	TRBJ2-1
CASAGSRVGGYTF	TGTGCCAGCGCGGGAAGCAGGGTGGGTGGCTACACCTTC	-	-	TRBV6-5	TRBJ1-2
CASSYSKTGKETQYF	TGTGCCAGCAGTTACTCGAAGACAGGGAAAGAGACCCAGTACTTC	-	TRBD1	TRBV6-6	TRBJ2-5
CASSQESGGSYEQYF	TGCGCCAGCAGCCAAGAGTCCGGGGGCTCCTACGAGCAGTACTTC	-	-	TRBV4-3	TRBJ2-7
CASSLSGASTDTQYF	TGTGCCAGCTCTCTGTCAGGGGCTAGCACAGATACGCAGTATTTT	-	-	TRBV6-6	TRBJ2-3
CASSLAGETQYF	TGTGCCAGCAGCTTAGCCGGGGAGACCCAGTACTTC	-	-	TRBV7-9	TRBJ2-5
CASSQQGYGYTF	TGTGCCAGCAGCCAACAGGGGTATGGCTACACCTTC	few	TRBD1	TRBV7-9	TRBJ1-2